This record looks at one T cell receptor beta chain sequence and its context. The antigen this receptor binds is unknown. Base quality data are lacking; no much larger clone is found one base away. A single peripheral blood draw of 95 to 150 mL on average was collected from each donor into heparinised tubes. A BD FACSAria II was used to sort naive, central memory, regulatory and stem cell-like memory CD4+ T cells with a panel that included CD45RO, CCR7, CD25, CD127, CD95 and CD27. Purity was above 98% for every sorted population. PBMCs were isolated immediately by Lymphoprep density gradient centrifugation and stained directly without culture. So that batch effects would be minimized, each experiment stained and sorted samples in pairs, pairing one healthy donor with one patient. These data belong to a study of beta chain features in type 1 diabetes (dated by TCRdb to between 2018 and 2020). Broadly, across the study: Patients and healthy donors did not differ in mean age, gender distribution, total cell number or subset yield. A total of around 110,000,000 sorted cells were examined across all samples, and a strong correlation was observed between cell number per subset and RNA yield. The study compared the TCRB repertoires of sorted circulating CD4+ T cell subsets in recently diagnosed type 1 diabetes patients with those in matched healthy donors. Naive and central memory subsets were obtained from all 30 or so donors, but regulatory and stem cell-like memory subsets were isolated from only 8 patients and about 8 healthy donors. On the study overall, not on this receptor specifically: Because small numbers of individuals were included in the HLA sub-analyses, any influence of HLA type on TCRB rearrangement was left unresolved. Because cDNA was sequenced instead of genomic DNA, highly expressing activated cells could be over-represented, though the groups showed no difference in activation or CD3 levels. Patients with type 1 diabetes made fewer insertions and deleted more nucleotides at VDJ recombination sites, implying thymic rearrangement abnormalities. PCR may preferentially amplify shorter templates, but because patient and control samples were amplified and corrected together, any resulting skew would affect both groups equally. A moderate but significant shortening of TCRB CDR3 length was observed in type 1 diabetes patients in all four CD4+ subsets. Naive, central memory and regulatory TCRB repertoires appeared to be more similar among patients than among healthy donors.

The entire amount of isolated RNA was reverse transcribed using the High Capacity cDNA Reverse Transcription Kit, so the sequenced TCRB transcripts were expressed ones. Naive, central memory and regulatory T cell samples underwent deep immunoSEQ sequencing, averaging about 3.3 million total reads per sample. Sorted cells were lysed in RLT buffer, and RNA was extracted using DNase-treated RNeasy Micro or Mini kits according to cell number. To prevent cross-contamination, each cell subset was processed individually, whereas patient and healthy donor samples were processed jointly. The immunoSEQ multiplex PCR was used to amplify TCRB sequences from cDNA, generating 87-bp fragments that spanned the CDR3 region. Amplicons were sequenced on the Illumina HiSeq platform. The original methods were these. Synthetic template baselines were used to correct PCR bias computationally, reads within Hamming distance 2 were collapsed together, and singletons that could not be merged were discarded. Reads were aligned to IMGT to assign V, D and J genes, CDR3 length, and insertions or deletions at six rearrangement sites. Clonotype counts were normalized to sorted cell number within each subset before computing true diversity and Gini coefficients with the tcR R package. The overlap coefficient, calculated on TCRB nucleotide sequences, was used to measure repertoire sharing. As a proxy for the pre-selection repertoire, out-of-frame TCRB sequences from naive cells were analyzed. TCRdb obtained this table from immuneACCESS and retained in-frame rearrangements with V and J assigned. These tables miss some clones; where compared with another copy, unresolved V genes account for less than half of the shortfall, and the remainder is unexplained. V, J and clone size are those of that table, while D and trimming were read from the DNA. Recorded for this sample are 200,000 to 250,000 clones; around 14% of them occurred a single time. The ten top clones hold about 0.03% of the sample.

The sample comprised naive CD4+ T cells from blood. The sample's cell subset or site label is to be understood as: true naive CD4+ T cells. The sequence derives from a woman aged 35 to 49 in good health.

The nucleotide sequence reads TGCGCCAGCAGCTTGGGGCCAGGGTTAAGTAGCAATCAGCCCCAGCATTTT. Its protein product is CASSLGPGLSSNQPQHF. The rearranged segments are TRBV5-1 and TRBJ1-5; a weak D assignment points to TRBD1 (5 bases agree). The CDR3 holds 17 amino acids from the cysteine to the phenylalanine. Just CDR3 DNA is preserved here, 51 bases in frame from base 1. V sheds 0 bases and J sheds 0 bases, leaving 13 bases between their ends. The germline V gene supplies CDR1 SGHRS and CDR2 YFSETQ.